The source of this T cell receptor beta chain is a study of T cell responses to AZD1222 COVID-19 vaccine. Study-wide context: Recipients boosted at about 4 weeks or about 12 weeks are pooled. General study results and limits: Spike-wide coverage was observed for vaccine-associated CD4 TCRs, with dominant responses at 160-218 and 743-854. Females made up more of the donors, who were largely white British, and clonal diversity may have come out too low. Repertoires in all cases were sampled only once the peak T cell response had passed.

TCRdb's table, derived via immunoSEQ multiplex PCR, lists solely in-frame clones and lacks some. The sample yields 130,000 to 150,000 clones, under 95% seen once. This CDR3 spans 15 amino acids. Germline CDR1 reads SGHAT; CDR2 reads FQNNGV. V was trimmed by 5 bases and J by 2 bases, leaving 12 bases between them. With regard to this clone: Its specificity is not known.

This receptor was obtained from an adult in good health. The sample in question was peripheral blood, obtained on day 0 of AZD1222 vaccination. The chain couples TRBV11-2 to TRBJ2-2; a possible D gene is TRBD1 (6 bases). CDR3 bases: TGTGCCAGCAGCCGCACCAGGGGCAACACCGGGGAGCTGTTTTTT. Protein sequence: CASSRTRGNTGELFF.